The subject of this entry is one T cell receptor (beta chain). The data were taken from a study of control samples from healthy donors and cancer patients. Data came from immunoSEQ multiplex PCR; TCRdb stores just in-frame clones and leaves some out. The table lists around 170,000 clones, about 93% of them singletons. Germline CDR1 reads LGHDT; CDR2 reads YNNKEL (reference sequence). CDR3 size: 16 residues. J gave up 4 bases and V 4 bases, and 7 bases lay outside the gene matches. Sequenced: blood. This chain links TRBV3-1 (or the pseudogene TRBV3-2) with TRBJ2-1; 10 positions agree with TRBD2. The sequence was collected from a young woman in good health. This CDR3 reads CASSPLTSGLYNEQFF. The CDR3 DNA sequence: TGTGCCAGCAGCCCCTTGACTAGCGGGCTTTACAATGAGCAGTTCTTC.